These 25 T cell receptor beta chains were sequenced from one sample in a study of T cells in Graves' hyperthyroidism and ophthalmopathy. The CDR3 regions of TCR beta were amplified from RNA transcripts. The HTBI set primed first-round TCR CDR3 RT-PCR. TCRdb independently ran MiXCR on the multiplex PCR reads; one entry per CDR3 protein. The sample holds 370,000 or so distinct CDR3 sequences, around 14% seen once. The source material was blood. Every receptor here comes from a woman aged 18-29 years with Graves' hyperthyroidism that later progressed to Graves' ophthalmopathy.

This clonotype was seen ten or more times. The junction departs from germline at one end; a sequencing error may be responsible. The V call is TRBV7-8, the J call TRBJ2-5, with D perhaps matching TRBD2 (5 bases). Germline CDR1 reads SGHVS; CDR2 reads FQNEAQ. The CDR3 is made up of 13 amino acids. CDR3 residues: CASSLGLQDTQYF. The DNA for the CDR3 is TGTGCCAGCAGCTTAGGACTACAAGATACCCAGTACTTC.

The J gene is TRBJ1-2, the V gene TRBV30; D is ambiguous. The CDR3 totals 13 residues. V was clipped by 5 bases and J by 7 bases, with 17 bases between them. Germline assignment: CDR1 GTSNPN and CDR2 SVGIG (reference sequence). This CDR3 is CAWLVGLARGYTF. CDR3 DNA: TGTGCCTGGTTAGTAGGCCTGGCGCGTGGCTACACCTTC.

This clonotype was seen a handful of times. The gene calls are TRBV12-3 or TRBV12-4 and TRBJ1-5, with a tentative D call TRBD1 (6 bases). The CDR3 sequence is 15 residues long. Trimming removed 6 bases at V and 2 bases at J, with 14 bases between. This CDR3 reads CASRTQGGGNQPQHF. DNA of the CDR3: TGTGCCAGCAGAACACAGGGTGGAGGCAATCAGCCCCAGCATTTT.

The gene calls are TRBV28 and TRBJ2-7; D is perhaps TRBD1 (6 bases). This CDR3 spans 18 amino acids. Germline V gene data show CDR1 as MDHEN and CDR2 as SYDVKM. The V gene lost 6 bases and the J gene lost 3 bases, with 27 bases spanning the gap. The CDR3: CASSLPLNPTGIYYEQYF. CDR3 nucleotide sequence: TGTGCCAGCAGCCTACCACTTAACCCTACAGGGATCTACTACGAGCAGTACTTC.

A word on this clonotype: This may be a read error: a much more frequent sequence differs by one nucleotide. The chain is built from TRBV15 and TRBJ2-7; 9 bases are a match to TRBD2. The last part of the DNA fits TRBJ2-1 better; the J call may be wrong. From germline, CDR1 is LNHNV and CDR2 YYDKDF (reference sequence). The CDR3 spans 19 residues. The CDR3 is CATSRDFAVEREESYEQFF. In nucleotides, the CDR3 is TGTGCCACCAGCAGAGATTTTGCCGTTGAGCGGGAGGAATCCTACGAGCAGTTCTTC.

At least ten counts were recorded for this clonotype. The gene calls are TRBV11-2 and TRBJ2-7; D is uncertain. The length of the CDR3 is 14 residues. Trimming pared 3 bases from V and 2 bases from J, leaving 11 bases between. Germline lookup yields CDR1 SGHAT and CDR2 FQNNGV. The chain's CDR3 is CASSFAAIPYEQYF. As DNA, the CDR3 is TGTGCCAGCAGCTTTGCGGCGATTCCCTACGAGCAGTACTTC. The full variable domain, with the rest looked up from reference TRBV11-2 and TRBJ2-7, is EAGVAQSPRYKIIEKRQSVAFWCNPISGHATLYWYQQILGQGPKLLIQFQNNGVVDDSQLPKDRFSAERLKGVDSTLKIQPAKLEDSAVYLCASSFAAIPYEQYFGPGTRLTVT.

This clonotype was found many times. This sequence joins TRBV7-2 and TRBJ2-7; D not certain. Germline values: CDR1 SGHTA, CDR2 FQGNSA. The V end lost 1 base, the J end lost 2 bases, and 9 bases lay between the germline ends. The CDR3 consists of 14 residues. The CDR3 nucleotides are TGTGCCAGCAGCTTAGGGCTGGTCGCCTACGAGCAGTACTTC. This sequence encodes CASSLGLVAYEQYF.

This clonotype appeared a few times. The CDR3 protein is CASSYGTASEQFF. The CDR3 DNA is TGTGCCAGCAGTTACGGTACTGCCTCAGAGCAGTTCTTC. The chain combines TRBV6-5 with TRBJ2-1; no clear D. The CDR3 length is 13 residues. V lost 2 bases and J 10 bases, leaving 12 bases between the germline ends. Germline loops: CDR1 MNHEY, CDR2 SVGAGI.

At least ten counts were recorded for this clonotype. This rearrangement joins TRBV11-2 to TRBJ2-2, with D possibly matching TRBD2 (6 bases). The CDR3 totals 15 residues. CDR1 and CDR2 (germline): SGHAT, FQNNGV. V lost 6 bases and J lost 6, with 17 bases in between. CDR3 residues: CASRTLTSYAGELFF. CDR3 DNA sequence: TGTGCCAGCAGGACCTTGACTAGTTATGCCGGGGAGCTGTTTTTT.

This clonotype was seen at least ten times. The V gene is TRBV29-1, the J gene TRBJ2-7; possible D gene TRBD1, 6 bases. CDR3 length: 14 amino acids. Germline-derived CDR1 and CDR2 are SQVTM and ANQGSEA. Trimming removed 3 bases from V and 5 bases from J, with 17 bases in between. Here the CDR3 DNA reads TGCAGCGTTGAGAGGGCAGGGGAAATGAACGAGCAGTACTTC. Its protein is CSVERAGEMNEQYF.

The genes are TRBV4-1 and TRBJ2-7, with D possibly being TRBD2 (7 bases). With 5 bases removed from V and 5 bases from J, the gap between germline ends came to 19 bases. Per germline, CDR1 MGHRA and CDR2 YSYEKL. The CDR3 is 15 amino acids. CDR3 bases: TGCGCCAGCAGCTCCCCGGGGGGCGCTTCCCACGAGCAGTACTTC. Translated, it gives CASSSPGGASHEQYF.

This clonotype was seen more than once but under ten times. A clone one base away is much larger, so this may be a read error. The chain employs TRBV28 and TRBJ2-7; the match to TRBD2 covers 7 bases. The CDR3 runs 16 residues. Germline V CDR1 and CDR2: MDHEN, SYDVKM. The CDR3 nucleotides read TGTGTCAGCAGTTTATCGACTAGCAGGAGGGATTACGAGCAGTACTTC. Protein product: CVSSLSTSRRDYEQYF.

This clonotype was seen repeatedly, ten times or more. This chain's CDR3 is CASSSPTKRGNNEQFF. DNA for the CDR3: TGTGCCAGCAGCTCCCCGACTAAGCGGGGCAACAATGAGCAGTTCTTC. J is TRBJ2-1 and V is TRBV7-8; 7 nucleotides match TRBD2. V lost 4 bases to trimming and J lost 5 bases; unmatched junction nucleotides: 11. The germline V gene has CDR1 SGHVS and CDR2 FQNEAQ. This CDR3 region has 16 residues.

J is TRBJ1-1 and V is TRBV28; 8 nucleotides match TRBD1. The CDR3 runs to 15 residues. Germline assignment: CDR1 MDHEN and CDR2 SYDVKM. J lost 5 bases, V lost 6 bases, and 11 bases had no gene match. DNA of the CDR3: TGTGCCAGCAGAACCGTTACCAGGGGGCATACTGAAGCTTTCTTT. Its protein product is CASRTVTRGHTEAFF.

This clonotype was seen more than once but under ten times. This chain connects TRBV20-1 to TRBJ2-2, with unresolved D. The CDR3 totals 12 residues. Trimming took off 0 bases at V and 7 bases at J, with 6 bases between the two ends. CDR1 and CDR2 (germline): DFQATT, SNEGSKA (reference sequence). The CDR3 loop reads CSARDGVGELFF. The CDR3 nucleotides are TGCAGTGCTAGAGATGGGGTCGGGGAGCTGTTTTTT.

In its sample, this clonotype was seen once. This may come from a read error, since a much larger clone is one base off. The CDR3 region has the DNA TGTGCCAGCAGCTTAATTAGCGGGAGGACTGAGACCCAGTACTTC. This translates into CASSLISGRTETQYF. The rearrangement links TRBV7-3 to TRBJ2-5; TRBD2 agrees at 10 bases. Germline V gene sequence: CDR1 SGHTA, CDR2 FQGTGA. J lost 5 bases, V lost 1 base, and 4 bases had no gene match. This CDR3 has 15 residues.

In its sample, this clonotype was seen many times. The V and J genes are TRBV24-1 and TRBJ2-1; D unclear. The CDR3 runs to 14 residues. The germline V and J ends were trimmed by 2 bases and 1 base, with 5 bases remaining between them. Germline V gene lookup returns CDR1 KGHDR and CDR2 SFDVKD. The CDR3 reads CATSDYRSYNEQFF. For the CDR3, the DNA is TGTGCCACCAGTGATTACCGGTCCTACAATGAGCAGTTCTTC.

CDR3: CASTQARLYGYTF. DNA for the CDR3: TGTGCCAGCACTCAAGCGCGTTTGTACGGCTACACCTTC. The rearrangement links TRBV6-1 to TRBJ1-2, with unresolved D. The CDR3 extends over 13 amino acids. The V and J ends lost 7 bases and 8 bases respectively, with 17 bases between them. Germline CDR1 and CDR2: MNHNS and SASEGT.

This clonotype was found a few times. The rearrangement uses TRBV4-3 and TRBJ2-7; either TRBD1 or TRBD2 may supply D (6 bases each). The CDR3 has 14 amino acids. V dropped 4 bases and J dropped 6 bases, with 16 bases sitting between them. The germline CDR1 and CDR2 sequences are LGHNA and YSLEER. CDR3 DNA: TGCGCCAGCAGCCTCACCGTTAGGGGGGTCGAGCAGTACTTC. Its protein is CASSLTVRGVEQYF.

This clonotype appeared many times. CDR3 nucleotide sequence: TGTGCCAGCAGTTTTGGGCGGGTTGCTAGCGGGAGGGCCGACGAGCAGTACTTC. Its translation: CASSFGRVASGRADEQYF. The gene calls are TRBV28 and TRBJ2-7; the match to TRBD2 covers 12 bases. The germline CDR1 and CDR2 sequences are MDHEN and SYDVKM. Trimming removed 3 bases from V and 5 bases from J; junction bases left unmatched: 14. The CDR3 spans 18 residues.

This clonotype was seen many times. The CDR3 sequence: CASSPPWGSGDTQYF. CDR3 DNA sequence: TGTGCCAGCAGTCCGCCGTGGGGAAGCGGAGATACGCAGTATTTT. This chain uses TRBV28 with TRBJ2-3; D may be TRBD2 (5 bases). This CDR3 comprises 15 residues. Trimming removed 5 bases at V and 5 bases at J, with 17 bases between. The germline V gene has CDR1 MDHEN and CDR2 SYDVKM.

This clonotype was detected many times. The chain joins TRBV28 to TRBJ1-1; 7 bases match TRBD1. The trim removed 3 bases at V and 3 bases at J, leaving 10 bases unmatched. Germline V CDR1 and CDR2: MDHEN, SYDVKM. The CDR3 totals 16 residues. CDR3: CASSFPARGQDTEAFF. Written as DNA, the CDR3 is TGTGCCAGCAGTTTCCCCGCCCGCGGACAGGACACTGAAGCTTTCTTT.

This clonotype has at least ten counts. The chain couples TRBV5-6 to TRBJ2-1; D not resolved. Trimming took off 0 bases at V and 8 bases at J, with 9 bases between the two ends. Per the germline V gene, CDR1 is SGHDT and CDR2 is YYEEEE. The CDR3 consists of 13 residues. CDR3 region: CASSLDRRDEQFF. DNA of the CDR3: TGTGCCAGCAGCTTGGACAGACGGGATGAGCAGTTCTTC.

The sample holds a few counts of this clonotype. The junction does not match germline at one end; this may be a read error. CDR3 in amino acids: CASSYRGSGADTQYF. CDR3 sequence (DNA): TGCGCCAGCAGCTATCGCGGGAGCGGGGCAGATACGCAGTATTTT. The chain uses TRBV7-3 and TRBJ2-3; TRBD2 matches 7 bases. Germline V gene lookup returns CDR1 SGHTA and CDR2 FQGTGA. The CDR3 is 15 amino acids.

The chain recombines TRBV20-1 with TRBJ2-7; no clear D. The CDR3 has 14 residues. V dropped 3 bases and J dropped 2 bases, with 14 bases sitting between them. CDR1 is DFQATT, CDR2 SNEGSKA, per germline (reference sequence). In DNA, the CDR3 is TGCAGTGCTAGTTCCCTCCAGGAACCCTACGAGCAGTACTTC. Protein product: CSASSLQEPYEQYF.